These 23 T cell receptor beta chains came from one sample sequenced in a study of cytomegalovirus exposure and HLA in healthy donors. 60 Vbeta and 13 Jbeta primers were used in PCR. The assay was immunoSEQ multiplex PCR, and TCRdb's table has in-frame clones only and misses some. The sample lists hundreds of thousands of clones, approximately 90% seen once, with 2% to 3% in the top ten. Sample: PBMCs. All receptors come from a woman aged 18-29 years in good health and CMV-seronegative.

The rearrangement links TRBV7-8 to TRBJ1-5, with D tentatively TRBD1 (5 bases). The V end lost 5 bases, the J end lost 10 bases, and 15 bases lay between the germline ends. The CDR3 is 13 amino acids. Germline CDR1 reads SGHVS; CDR2 reads FQNEAQ. CDR3 amino acids: CASSKSFQGPQHF. CDR3 DNA sequence: TGTGCCAGCAGCAAAAGTTTCCAGGGCCCCCAGCATTTT.

Only one count was recorded for this clone. The chain links TRBV29-1 to TRBJ2-3; 8 positions match TRBD1. The CDR3 is 14 amino acids. Germline CDR1 reads SQVTM; CDR2 reads ANQGSEA. V shed 2 bases and J 1 base; nucleotides not matched to a gene: 2. The CDR3 sequence is CSVEQGAGTDTQYF. Here the CDR3 DNA reads TGCAGCGTTGAACAGGGGGCTGGCACAGATACGCAGTATTTT.

This clone was observed a single time. The CDR3 sequence is CASSYPGMETQYF. In DNA, the CDR3 is TGTGCCAGCAGCTACCCAGGGATGGAGACCCAGTACTTC. This chain links TRBV13 with TRBJ2-5, with a possible D match to TRBD1 (5 bases). CDR1 PRHDT and CDR2 FYEKMQ come from the germline V gene (reference sequence). The CDR3 has 13 residues. Trimming took off 4 bases at V and 5 bases at J, with 11 bases between the two ends.

This chain joins TRBV5-1 and TRBJ2-5; TRBD2 agrees at 9 bases. With the DNA end fitting TRBJ2-7 better, the J assignment may be wrong. The CDR3 sequence is 14 residues long. The germline CDR1 and CDR2 sequences are SGHRS and YFSETQ. DNA for the CDR3: TGCGCCAGCAGCCTTAGCGGGGGATTGCACGAGCAGTACTTC. It translates to CASSLSGGLHEQYF.

The chain couples TRBV30 to TRBJ2-1, with TRBD2 matching 10 bases. Germline CDR1 GTSNPN, CDR2 SVGIG (reference sequence). There are 13 residues in the CDR3. Trimming at V came to 5 bases and at J to 10 bases, leaving 8 bases not matched to a gene. This CDR3 reads CAWGRVAGGEQFF. The CDR3 nucleotides read TGTGCCTGGGGCAGGGTAGCGGGGGGAGAGCAGTTCTTC.

The chain links TRBV29-1 to TRBJ2-3; 7 positions match TRBD2. The CDR3 totals 12 residues. V was pared by 4 bases and J by 6 bases, with 4 bases of the junction left unmatched. Germline V gene sequence: CDR1 SQVTM, CDR2 ANQGSEA. The CDR3 coding sequence is TGCAGCGTTGCAGGGCGGGGGGATACGCAGTATTTT. This encodes CSVAGRGDTQYF.

The chain links TRBV15 to TRBJ1-5; D is possibly TRBD1 (6 bases). The germline CDR1 and CDR2 sequences are LNHNV and YYDKDF (reference sequence). V was trimmed by 0 bases and J by 6 bases, leaving 12 bases between them. The CDR3 covers 15 residues. The CDR3 DNA reads TGTGCCACCAGCAGAGATCAGGGGATGAGTCAGCCCCAGCATTTT. It codes for CATSRDQGMSQPQHF.

In its sample, this clone was seen once. The chain uses TRBV4-1 and TRBJ1-5; a weak D match, TRBD1 (6 bases). Trimming pared 4 bases from V and 4 bases from J, leaving 11 bases between. This CDR3 region has 14 residues. Germline values: CDR1 MGHRA, CDR2 YSYEKL. The CDR3 DNA reads TGCGCCAGCAGCCCGCGGACAGCAAATCAGCCCCAGCATTTT. Translation gives CASSPRTANQPQHF.

J is TRBJ2-1 and V is TRBV5-6; no clear D. The germline V gene encodes CDR1 SGHDT and CDR2 YYEEEE. Trimming removed 5 bases at V and 4 bases at J, with 10 bases between. The CDR3 totals 13 residues. In nucleotides, the CDR3 is TGTGCCAGCAGGGGCCTTGTTTACAATGAGCAGTTCTTC. As protein: CASRGLVYNEQFF.

The chain recombines TRBV6-5 with TRBJ2-7; maybe TRBD2 (6 bases). This CDR3 region has 15 residues. V gave up 8 bases and J gave up 6 bases, with 23 bases separating them. Germline values: CDR1 MNHEY, CDR2 SVGAGI. CDR3 DNA sequence: TGTGCCAGCCGCAGGAGGGACCTCCTCGGGGGCGAGCAGTACTTC. The encoded protein is CASRRRDLLGGEQYF.

The V gene is TRBV7-6, the J gene TRBJ2-1; a possible D gene is TRBD2 (6 bases). CDR3 size: 17 residues. Between the trimmed V and J ends, which lost 0 bases and 0 bases, there was a span of 12 bases. Looked up from germline, CDR1 is SGHVS and CDR2 is FNYEAQ. The CDR3 is CASSLAPAGTSYNEQFF. The CDR3 coding sequence is TGTGCCAGCAGCTTAGCCCCCGCGGGGACCTCCTACAATGAGCAGTTCTTC.

V and J are TRBV9 and TRBJ2-5, with 9 bases aligning to TRBD1. The DNA end is a closer match to TRBJ2-7, so the J assignment may be wrong. CDR3 size: 14 residues. CDR1 is SGDLS, CDR2 YYNGEE, per germline. This chain's CDR3 is CASSARQGGYEQYF. CDR3 DNA: TGTGCCAGCAGCGCTAGACAGGGGGGCTACGAGCAGTACTTC.

The chain is built from TRBV4-2 and TRBJ1-2, with 7 bases that match TRBD1. The CDR3 has 15 residues. Trimming took 0 bases from V and 2 from J; bases not matched to a gene: 3. Per germline, CDR1 LGHNA and CDR2 YNFKEQ. The CDR3 nucleotides read TGTGCCAGCAGCCAAGAGGCAGGGGGAAACTATGGCTACACCTTC. Translation gives CASSQEAGGNYGYTF.

The chain employs TRBV6-5 and TRBJ2-7, with D possibly being TRBD1 (6 bases). Germline CDR1 is MNHEY and CDR2 is SVGAGI. The V and J ends lost 6 bases and 7 bases respectively, with 13 bases between them. The CDR3 runs to 12 residues. The CDR3 loop is CASSGQYAEQYF. In nucleotides, the CDR3 is TGTGCCAGCAGCGGACAGTACGCGGAGCAGTACTTC.

Notes on this clone: Its ends do not fully match the called genes, so a read error is possible. The chain employs TRBV7-9 and TRBJ1-4, with unresolved D. This CDR3 is built from 15 residues. Germline CDR1 and CDR2: SEHNR and FQNEAQ (reference sequence). DNA of the CDR3: TGTTCCAGCAGCTTAGGCGGAACAACTAATGAAAAACTGTTTTTT. Translation gives CSSSLGGTTNEKLFF.

This chain connects TRBV19 to TRBJ1-1; 7 nucleotides agree with TRBD1. The V gene end was trimmed by 4 bases and the J gene end by 4 bases; junction bases not matched to a gene: 9. The CDR3 extends over 15 amino acids. Looked up from germline, CDR1 is LNHDA and CDR2 is SQIVND (reference sequence). CDR3 nucleotides: TGTGCCAGTAGTACCTTAACAGGGGAGAGCACTGAAGCTTTCTTT. As protein: CASSTLTGESTEAFF.

The V and J genes are TRBV5-1 and TRBJ2-4; 7 bases fit TRBD1. Germline V lookup: CDR1 SGHRS, CDR2 YFSETQ. This CDR3 has 16 residues. With 0 bases clipped from V and 1 base from J, the junction kept 4 bases outside the gene matches. In DNA form, the CDR3 reads TGCGCCAGCAGCTTGGGACAGGGTGGGGCCAAAAACATTCAGTACTTC. Translating gives CASSLGQGGAKNIQYF.

The rearrangement joins TRBV9 to TRBJ2-1; 9 bases are shared with TRBD2. V lost 3 bases, J lost 2 bases, and 9 bases stayed unmatched. This CDR3 is 17 amino acids long. Looked up from germline, CDR1 is SGDLS and CDR2 is YYNGEE. The CDR3 protein is CASSGSPKRGAYNEQFF. The DNA for the CDR3 is TGTGCCAGCAGCGGTTCTCCCAAGCGGGGGGCCTACAATGAGCAGTTCTTC.

This chain links TRBV4-2 with TRBJ2-7; 9 nucleotides agree with TRBD2. Germline V CDR1 and CDR2: LGHNA, YNFKEQ. Trimming cost V 1 base and J 3 bases; bases outside gene matches: 10. This CDR3 contains 17 residues. The CDR3 here is CASSQAVRLAEFYEQYF. In DNA, the CDR3 is TGTGCCAGCAGCCAAGCGGTCCGACTAGCGGAGTTCTACGAGCAGTACTTC.

This chain connects TRBV25-1 to TRBJ1-2; 9 positions agree with TRBD1. The trim removed 2 bases at V and 0 bases at J, leaving 4 bases unmatched. The CDR3 loop spans 16 amino acids. Per the germline V gene, CDR1 is MGHDK and CDR2 is SYGVNS. Here the CDR3 DNA reads TGTGCCAGCAGTGAAGGACAGGGGCTCGCTAACTATGGCTACACCTTC. Protein: CASSEGQGLANYGYTF.

As DNA, the CDR3 is TGTGCCAGCAGCTTAGAAGCCACGGACAGCTCTTTGAACACTGAAGCTTTCTTT. It translates to CASSLEATDSSLNTEAFF. This chain links TRBV7-8 with TRBJ1-1; the D gene is possibly TRBD1 (6 bases). The V and J ends lost 1 base and 0 bases respectively, with 18 bases between them. The germline CDR1 and CDR2 sequences are SGHVS and FQNEAQ. The CDR3 is 18 amino acids.

The chain carries TRBV19 and TRBJ1-2; no reliable D call. Germline CDR1 reads LNHDA; CDR2 reads SQIVND (reference sequence). V was cut by 5 bases and J by 3 bases, with 10 bases left in between. CDR3 size: 13 residues. The CDR3 sequence is CASSFGSDYGYTF. Here the CDR3 DNA reads TGTGCCAGTAGTTTCGGGTCGGACTATGGCTACACCTTC.

CDR3 in amino acids: CASSLAITGLGLMNTEAFF. The CDR3 DNA reads TGTGCCAGTAGCCTCGCAATAACAGGGTTGGGGCTCATGAACACTGAAGCTTTCTTT. This chain connects TRBV19 to TRBJ1-1, with D perhaps matching TRBD1 (6 bases). Trimming pared 6 bases from V and 0 bases from J, leaving 26 bases between. The CDR3 is 19 residues long. CDR1 LNHDA and CDR2 SQIVND come from the germline V gene (reference sequence).